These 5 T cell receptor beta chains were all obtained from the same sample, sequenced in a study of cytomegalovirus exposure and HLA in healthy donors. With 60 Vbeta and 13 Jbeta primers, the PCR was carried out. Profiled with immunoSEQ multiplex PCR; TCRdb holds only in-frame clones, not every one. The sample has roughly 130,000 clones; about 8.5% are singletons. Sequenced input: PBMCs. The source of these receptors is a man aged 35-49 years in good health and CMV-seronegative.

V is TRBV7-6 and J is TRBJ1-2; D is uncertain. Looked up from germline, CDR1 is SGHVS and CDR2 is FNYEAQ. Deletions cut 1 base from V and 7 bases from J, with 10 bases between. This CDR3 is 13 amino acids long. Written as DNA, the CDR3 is TGTGCCAGCAGCTTAGGAGGGAGCTGTGGCTACACCTTC. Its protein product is CASSLGGSCGYTF.

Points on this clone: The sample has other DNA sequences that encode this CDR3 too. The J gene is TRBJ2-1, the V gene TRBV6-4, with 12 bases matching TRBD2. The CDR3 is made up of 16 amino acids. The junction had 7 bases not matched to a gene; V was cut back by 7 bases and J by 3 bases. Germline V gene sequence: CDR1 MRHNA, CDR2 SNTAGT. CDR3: CASTSGLAGYYNEQFF. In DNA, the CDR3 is TGTGCCAGCACTTCGGGACTAGCGGGTTACTACAATGAGCAGTTCTTC.

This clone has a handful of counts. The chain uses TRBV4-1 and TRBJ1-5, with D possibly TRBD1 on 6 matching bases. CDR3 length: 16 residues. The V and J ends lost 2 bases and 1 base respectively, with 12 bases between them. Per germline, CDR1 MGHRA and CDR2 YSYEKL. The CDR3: CASSQQGSKSNQPQHF. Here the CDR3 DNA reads TGCGCCAGCAGCCAACAGGGGTCAAAGAGCAATCAGCCCCAGCATTTT.

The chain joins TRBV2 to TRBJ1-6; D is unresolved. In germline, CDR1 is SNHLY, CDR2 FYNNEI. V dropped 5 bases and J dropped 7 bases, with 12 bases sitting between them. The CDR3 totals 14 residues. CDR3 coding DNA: TGTGCCAGCAGTCCCCAGATCACCAATTCACCCCTCCACTTT. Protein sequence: CASSPQITNSPLHF.

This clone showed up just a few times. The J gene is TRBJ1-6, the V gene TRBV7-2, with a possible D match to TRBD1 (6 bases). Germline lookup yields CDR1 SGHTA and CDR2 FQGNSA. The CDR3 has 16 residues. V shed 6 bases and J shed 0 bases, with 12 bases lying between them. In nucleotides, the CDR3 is TGTGCCAGCAGAGATACAGGGACCTCCTATAATTCACCCCTCCACTTT. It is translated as CASRDTGTSYNSPLHF.